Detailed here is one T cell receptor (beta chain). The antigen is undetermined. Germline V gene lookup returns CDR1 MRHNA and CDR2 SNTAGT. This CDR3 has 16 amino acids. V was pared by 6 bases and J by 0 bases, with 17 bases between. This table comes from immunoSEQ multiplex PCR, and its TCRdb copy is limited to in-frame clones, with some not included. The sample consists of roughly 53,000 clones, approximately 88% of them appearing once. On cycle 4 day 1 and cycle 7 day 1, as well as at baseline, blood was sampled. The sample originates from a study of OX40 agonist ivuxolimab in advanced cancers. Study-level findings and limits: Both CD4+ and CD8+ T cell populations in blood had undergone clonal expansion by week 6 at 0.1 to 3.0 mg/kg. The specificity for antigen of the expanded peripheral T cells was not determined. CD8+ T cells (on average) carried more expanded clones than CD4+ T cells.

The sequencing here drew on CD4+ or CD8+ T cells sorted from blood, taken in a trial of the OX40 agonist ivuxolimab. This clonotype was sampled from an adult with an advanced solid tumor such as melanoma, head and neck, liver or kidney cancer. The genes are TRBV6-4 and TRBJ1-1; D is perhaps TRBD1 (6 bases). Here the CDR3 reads CASSGGNREMNTEAFF. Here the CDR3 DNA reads TGTGCCAGCAGCGGGGGCAACAGGGAAATGAACACTGAAGCTTTCTTT.